Below, 21 T cell receptor beta chains from the same sample are listed, as sequenced in a study of blood T cells in healthy people across ages. Combining a sample-barcoded 5' primer with a J-beta primer mix, a second PCR ran for about 6 to 11 cycles. TCRdb re-called the 5' RACE reads with MiXCR, one entry per CDR3 protein. In the table there are some 800,000 distinct CDR3 sequences, under 55% of which are singletons. Sequences were obtained from blood. Receptors originate from a man aged 60 to 69 in good health.

This clonotype was observed a few times. J is TRBJ2-7 and V is TRBV6-1, with 10 bases aligning to TRBD2. V trimming: 2 bases; J trimming: 7 bases; junction bases outside the gene matches: 8. Germline lookup yields CDR1 MNHNS and CDR2 SASEGT. The length of the CDR3 is 15 residues. This chain's CDR3 is CASSERGLAREEQYF. The CDR3, as DNA: TGTGCCAGCAGTGAAAGGGGACTAGCGAGGGAGGAGCAGTACTTC.

This clonotype came up a few times. The chain joins TRBV5-1 to TRBJ1-1; D remains unclear. The germline V gene has CDR1 SGHRS and CDR2 YFSETQ. V was clipped by 3 bases and J by 0 bases, with 15 bases between them. The CDR3 runs to 16 residues. The CDR3 is CASSSLGSGLNTEAFF. CDR3 coding DNA: TGCGCCAGCAGCTCCCTGGGCTCTGGATTGAACACTGAAGCTTTCTTT.

This clonotype was picked up a small number of times. The chain uses TRBV5-5 and TRBJ2-3, with 7 bases identical to TRBD2. The V gene end was trimmed by 4 bases and the J gene end by 6 bases; junction bases not matched to a gene: 8. CDR3 length: 14 residues. Germline CDR1 and CDR2: SGHKS and YYEKEE (reference sequence). CDR3 DNA: TGTGCCAGCAGCGTGGGGGGGGACGGGGATACGCAGTATTTT. Protein: CASSVGGDGDTQYF.

This clonotype was counted only a few times. The chain joins TRBV27 to TRBJ2-5, with D tentatively TRBD1 (5 bases). Germline CDR1 MNHEY, CDR2 SMNVEV (reference sequence). CDR3 size: 15 residues. V lost 5 bases and J lost 3, with 16 bases in between. CDR3 in amino acids: CASSLLGHNEETQYF. DNA for the CDR3: TGTGCCAGCAGTCTCCTCGGACACAACGAAGAGACCCAGTACTTC.

The V and J genes are TRBV18 and TRBJ1-5; D not resolved. Germline-derived CDR1 and CDR2 are KGHSH and LQKENI. Trimming pared 1 base from V and 3 bases from J, leaving 7 bases between. CDR3 length: 14 amino acids. CDR3 region: CASSPQGNNQPQHF. CDR3 DNA: TGTGCCAGCTCACCACAGGGTAACAATCAGCCCCAGCATTTT.

This sequence joins TRBV14 and TRBJ2-5, with D perhaps assigned TRBD1 or TRBD2 (5 bases each). The end of the DNA aligns better with TRBJ2-7, so the J call may be wrong. Per germline, CDR1 SGHDN and CDR2 FVKESK. There are 15 residues in the CDR3. CDR3: CASSLYRTHPYEQYF. In DNA form, the CDR3 reads TGTGCCAGCAGCCTCTACAGGACTCACCCCTACGAGCAGTACTTC.

The chain couples TRBV6-5 to TRBJ2-1; TRBD2 matches at 9 bases. The J call is uncertain, as TRBJ2-7 better fits the DNA end. The CDR3 extends over 16 amino acids. Germline CDR1 and CDR2: MNHEY and SVGAGI. CDR3 coding DNA: TGTGCCAGCAGTTACTCGTCAAGCGGGGGGCAGAATGAGCAGTACTTC. It codes for CASSYSSSGGQNEQYF.

This chain connects TRBV7-7 to TRBJ2-5; TRBD1 matches at 9 bases. Germline CDR1 reads SSHAT; CDR2 reads FNYEAQ (reference sequence). CDR3 length equals 14 residues. CDR3 nucleotide sequence: TGTGCTAGCGGAGGGACAGGGAGTCAAGAGACCCAGTACTTC. Translating it yields CASGGTGSQETQYF.

The chain recombines TRBV11-2 with TRBJ2-3; 8 nucleotides align to TRBD2. This CDR3 has 17 residues. The V and J ends lost 1 base and 10 bases, in that order; junction bases with no gene match: 16. Germline CDR1 SGHAT, CDR2 FQNNGV. The CDR3 bases are TGTGCCAGCAGCTTAGGTCCCCGCGGGGGGTTCTTGGGGGCGCAGTATTTT. Its protein is CASSLGPRGGFLGAQYF.

This clonotype occurred many times. The genes are TRBV29-1 and TRBJ2-1; D gene ambiguous. CDR1 and CDR2 (germline): SQVTM, ANQGSEA. This CDR3 region has 11 residues. Trimming removed 5 bases at V and 6 bases at J, with 8 bases between. CDR3 sequence reads: CSVRLGNEQFF. DNA of the CDR3: TGCAGCGTTCGTTTGGGCAATGAGCAGTTCTTC.

CDR3 nucleotide sequence: TGCAGTGCTAGTGGGTGGTTGGTCCCAGATACGCAGTATTTT. Translating it yields CSASGWLVPDTQYF. The chain couples TRBV20-1 to TRBJ2-3; D ambiguous. This CDR3 has 14 residues. Germline V gene sequence: CDR1 DFQATT, CDR2 SNEGSKA (reference sequence). Between the trimmed V and J ends, which lost 3 bases and 4 bases, there was a span of 14 bases.

The rearrangement links TRBV12-3 or TRBV12-4 to TRBJ2-4; D remains ambiguous. The CDR3 is 16 residues long. The germline V and J ends were trimmed by 8 bases and 1 base, with 18 bases remaining between them. The CDR3: CASSFFGGSAKNIQYF. DNA for the CDR3: TGTGCCAGCTCGTTCTTTGGTGGGTCCGCCAAAAACATTCAGTACTTC.

V gene TRBV5-6 combines with J gene TRBJ2-1, with TRBD2 matching 9 bases. The CDR3 extends over 16 amino acids. J gave up 5 bases and V 2 bases, and 8 bases lay outside the gene matches. Per the germline V gene, CDR1 is SGHDT and CDR2 is YYEEEE. CDR3: CASSFSAGGYNNEQFF. In DNA, the CDR3 is TGTGCCAGCAGCTTCTCAGCGGGGGGATATAACAATGAGCAGTTCTTC.

Comments on this clonotype: An end of the junction does not agree with germline; a read error may underlie this. CDR3 sequence: CASSQSGSPTADAQYF. CDR3 in DNA: TGCGCCAGCAGCCAATCGGGCAGCCCTACCGCAGATGCGCAGTATTTT. The chain has TRBV4-3 and TRBJ2-3, with no clear D. There are 16 residues in the CDR3. Germline CDR1 reads LGHNA; CDR2 reads YSLEER.

CDR3 DNA: TGTGCCAGCAGTTTACACAGGGCTAACACTGAAGCTTTCTTT. It codes for CASSLHRANTEAFF. The chain employs TRBV27 and TRBJ1-1; weak D call: TRBD1 (6 bases). Deletions cut 2 bases from V and 2 bases from J, with 9 bases between. Per germline, CDR1 MNHEY and CDR2 SMNVEV (reference sequence). The CDR3 is 14 amino acids.

This chain links TRBV5-6 with TRBJ1-1; 8 bases line up with TRBD1. This CDR3 contains 16 residues. Losses at the gene ends were 0 bases for V and 0 bases for J; bases not matched to a gene: 4. Germline CDR1 is SGHDT and CDR2 is YYEEEE. DNA of the CDR3: TGTGCCAGCAGCTTGGGGTGGACAGGGTTGAACACTGAAGCTTTCTTT. Translation: CASSLGWTGLNTEAFF.

This clonotype was counted many times. This sequence joins TRBV29-1 and TRBJ2-7, with 10 bases lining up with TRBD1. The ends lost 7 bases at V and 5 bases at J; junction bases unmatched: 5. Germline V gives CDR1 SQVTM, CDR2 ANQGSEA. The CDR3 loop spans 12 amino acids. Here the CDR3 reads CSAHGTGDEQYF. Written as DNA, the CDR3 is TGCAGCGCCCATGGGACAGGGGACGAGCAGTACTTC.

This clonotype showed up just a few times. The V call is TRBV7-9, the J call TRBJ2-7; TRBD1 matches at 7 bases. The germline V gene encodes CDR1 SEHNR and CDR2 FQNEAQ (reference sequence). The CDR3 sequence is 13 residues long. The V and J ends lost 7 bases and 0 bases, in that order; junction bases with no gene match: 3. This CDR3 reads CASTWDSSYEQYF. The CDR3 region has the DNA TGTGCCAGCACCTGGGACAGCTCCTACGAGCAGTACTTC.

The V gene is TRBV9, the J gene TRBJ2-3; D gene ambiguous. Trimming took off 3 bases at V and 5 bases at J, with 13 bases between the two ends. The CDR3 has 14 residues. The germline V gene encodes CDR1 SGDLS and CDR2 YYNGEE. As DNA, the CDR3 is TGTGCCAGCAGCGCCGCCACCTGGAGAGATACGCAGTATTTT. It yields the protein CASSAATWRDTQYF. The complete variable domain, with remaining parts taken from reference TRBV9 and TRBJ2-3, reads DSGVTQTPKHLITATGQRVTLRCSPRSGDLSVYWYQQSLDQGLQFLIQYYNGEERAKGNILERFSAQQFPDLHSELNLSSLELGDSALYFCASSAATWRDTQYFGPGTRLTVL.

This sequence joins TRBV28 and TRBJ1-2; D call uncertain. Trimming stripped 4 bases from V and 4 bases from J, with 16 bases between. Germline V lookup: CDR1 MDHEN, CDR2 SYDVKM. The CDR3 is 15 amino acids. The DNA of the CDR3 is TGTGCCAGCAGTTACTACTGGGGTTTGGGCTATGGCTACACCTTC. This translates into CASSYYWGLGYGYTF.

This chain uses TRBV5-6 with TRBJ1-6; 9 bases agree with TRBD1. Germline lookup yields CDR1 SGHDT and CDR2 YYEEEE. Losses at the gene ends were 4 bases for V and 2 bases for J; bases not matched to a gene: 7. The CDR3 spans 17 residues. The CDR3 DNA reads as TGTGCCAGCAGCCCCCTGGACAGGGGAGCCTATAATTCACCCCTCCACTTT. Protein: CASSPLDRGAYNSPLHF.